Following are 7 T cell receptor beta chains from one sample sequenced in a study of read filtering for tumor transcriptome and immune sequencing. Molecular barcoded adaptors covering alpha/delta and beta/gamma chains were used on roughly 400 ng RNA. TCRdb analysed the reads with MiXCR anew, one entry per CDR3 protein. The table lists roughly 90,000 distinct CDR3 sequences, about 22% of them singletons, with about an eighth in the top ten. The specimen sequenced was a population of CD138-negative cells sorted from bone marrow. These receptors were taken from a donor aged 40 or older with multiple myeloma.

Of note for this clonotype: A much larger clone differs by one base, so this may be a read error. The chain is built from TRBV6-5 and TRBJ2-3; D perhaps matches TRBD2 (6 bases). The V gene's germline CDR1 is MNHEY and CDR2 SVGAGI. This CDR3 has 15 residues. The CDR3 reads CARSYSNRGTDTQYF. CDR3 in DNA: TGTGCCCGCAGTTACTCGAATCGGGGGACAGATACGCAGTATTTT.

Points on this clonotype: One junction end does not reproduce the germline sequence, and a read error may be involved. The chain's CDR3 is CASSTTPLVELF. DNA for the CDR3: TGTGCTAGCAGCACCACCCCACTGGTGGAGCTCTTC. This sequence joins TRBV2 and TRBJ2-1; D unresolved. Germline-derived CDR1 and CDR2 are SNHLY and FYNNEI. This CDR3 is built from 12 residues. Together with reference TRBV2 and TRBJ2-1, the CDR3 gives the full variable domain: EPEVTQTPSHQVTQMGQEVILRCVPISNHLYFYWYRQILGQKVEFLVSFYNNEISEKSEIFDDQFSVERPDGSNFTLKIRSTKLEDSAMYFCASSTTPLVELFGPGTRLTVL.

Details on this clonotype: A much more abundant neighbour one base away suggests this may be a read error. The chain couples TRBV30 to TRBJ1-1; D is perhaps TRBD1 (5 bases). Trimming pared 0 bases from V and 6 bases from J, leaving 11 bases between. The CDR3 runs 13 residues. Germline V CDR1 and CDR2: GTSNPN, SVGIG (reference sequence). CDR3 sequence (DNA): TGTGCCTGGAGTGTACGAGGAGGGGCTGAAGCTTTCTTT. Translated, it gives CAWSVRGGAEAFF. The whole variable domain, remainder taken from reference TRBV30 and TRBJ1-1, is SQTIHQWPATLVQPVGSPLSLECTVEGTSNPNLYWYRQAAGRGLQLLFYSVGIGQISSEVPQNLSASRPQDRQFILSSKKLLLSDSGFYLCAWSVRGGAEAFFGQGTRLTVV.

As concerns this clonotype: This likely came from a read error, as a far larger clone is one base away. This chain uses TRBV7-3 with TRBJ2-1; D is unclear. Germline V gene lookup returns CDR1 SGHTA and CDR2 FQGTGA. V lost 4 bases to trimming and J lost 8 bases, with 18 bases between them. The length of the CDR3 is 15 residues. The CDR3 region has the DNA TGTGCCAGCAGCTCCTTGCTGTGGAATTACGATGAGCAGTTCTTC. Translation: CASSSLLWNYDEQFF.

The table lists this clonotype with a few counts. J is TRBJ2-7 and V is TRBV28, with D tentatively TRBD2 (6 bases). Germline assignment: CDR1 MDHEN and CDR2 SYDVKM. Trimming took 6 bases from V and 5 from J, leaving 17 bases between them. The CDR3 contains 14 residues. CDR3 nucleotide sequence: TGTGCCAGCAGCACACTCGGGGGTGGCCACGAGCAGTACTTC. This encodes CASSTLGGGHEQYF.

This clonotype was detected only a few times. This chain connects TRBV9 to TRBJ1-2; the D is unclear. This CDR3 has 16 amino acids. Germline CDR1 is SGDLS and CDR2 is YYNGEE. The V and J ends lost 4 bases and 4 bases respectively, with 20 bases between them. The CDR3 loop is CASSPSWGSSAYGYTF. The CDR3 nucleotides are TGTGCCAGCAGCCCGAGCTGGGGATCAAGCGCCTATGGCTACACCTTC.

This clonotype was observed many times. The chain uses TRBV5-1 and TRBJ1-4; 7 bases map to TRBD1. Germline-derived CDR1 and CDR2 are SGHRS and YFSETQ. The length of the CDR3 is 12 residues. V shed 7 bases, J shed 7 bases, and the junction held 4 bases outside the gene matches. The DNA of the CDR3 is TGCGCCAGCGCAGGGGGTGGTGAAAAACTGTTTTTT. This translates into CASAGGGEKLFF. Full variable domain (outside the CDR3, taken from reference TRBV5-1 and TRBJ1-4): KAGVTQTPRYLIKTRGQQVTLSCSPISGHRSVSWYQQTPGQGLQFLFEYFSETQRNKGNFPGRFSGRQFSNSRSEMNVSTLELGDSALYLCASAGGGEKLFFGSGTQLSVL.